This T cell receptor (beta chain) was retrieved from a study of T-cell reconstitution after alpha-beta-depleted transplantation in children (dated by TCRdb to the mid-2010s). For the wider study: Using TCR repertoire profiling, the study quantitatively followed how T-cell immune reconstitution unfolded in children after TCRalphabeta/CD19-depleted allogeneic hematopoietic cell transplantation.

The CDR1 and CDR2 encoded by the germline V gene are SQVTM and ANQGSEA. Reading from cysteine to phenylalanine, the CDR3 counts 13 amino acids. Left in the record is the CDR3 DNA by itself, 39 bases read in frame from the first base. V trim: 5 bases; J trim: 6 bases; unmatched bases: 6. Libraries were made using PCR. The sequencer listed for this sample is Illumina HiSeq 2500. TCR library preparation used molecular barcoding, with unique molecular identifiers applied to normalize quantification of the TCRbeta repertoire. TCRdb cleaned the public reads at Q25 with fastp, built clones with MiXCR and kept in-frame beta chains. Identical CDR3 proteins give one entry, which carries the most common genes and DNA. The sample table lists some 590,000 distinct CDR3 sequences, about 10% of them with a count of one. The ten most abundant clones make up about 4% of the sample. Of note for this clonotype: What antigen it recognizes has not been identified. Per-base qualities were not stored, and no clone one base away is much larger.

Sequenced material: PBMCs from the stem cell graft donor, taken from the stem cell graft. The chain employs TRBV29-1 and TRBJ1-2; TRBD1 matches 10 bases in the middle. This sequence was found in a human donor who donated a stem cell graft to a child with acute myeloid leukemia. The DNA reads as follows: TGCAGCGTTCGCGGGGGGACAGGGGATGGCTACACCTTC. Protein translation: CSVRGGTGDGYTF.